These T cell receptor beta chains were read from a single sample in a study of Graves' ophthalmopathy and Graves' hyperthyroidism. TCRdb re-called the multiplex PCR reads through MiXCR, storing one row per CDR3 protein. The data show some 400,000 distinct CDR3 sequences, with around 16% seen just once and approximately 1.4% held by the top ten. The sample comprised peripheral blood. Receptors originate from a woman aged 18-35 years with Graves' ophthalmopathy. Each CDR3 is given with its conserved first and last residue. The order of the fields is J gene, D gene, V gene, clone size, CDR3 protein, CDR3 DNA. A D gene is named only where the DNA matches it firmly. The size entry is marked missing in some rows and otherwise reads once, few, many or a size class.

J gene: TRBJ2-7
D gene: .
V gene: TRBV6-2/TRBV6-3
clone size: many
CDR3 protein: CASSLSGDGSYEQYF
CDR3 DNA: TGTGCCAGCAGTCTATCTGGGGACGGCTCCTACGAGCAGTACTTC

J gene: TRBJ2-2
D gene: TRBD1
V gene: TRBV7-3
clone size: many
CDR3 protein: CASSPGTGANTGELFF
CDR3 DNA: TGTGCCAGCAGCCCAGGGACAGGGGCGAACACCGGGGAGCTGTTTTTT

J gene: TRBJ1-5
D gene: .
V gene: TRBV11-2
clone size: many
CDR3 protein: CASSLETGYSNQPQHF
CDR3 DNA: TGTGCCAGCAGCTTAGAAACAGGCTATAGCAATCAGCCCCAGCATTTT

J gene: TRBJ1-1
D gene: TRBD1
V gene: TRBV7-2
clone size: many
CDR3 protein: CASSQGQGRAEAFF
CDR3 DNA: TGTGCCAGCAGCCAAGGACAGGGCAGGGCTGAAGCTTTCTTT

J gene: TRBJ2-5
D gene: TRBD2
V gene: TRBV4-3
clone size: .
CDR3 protein: CASSRGTSGVGETQYF
CDR3 DNA: TGCGCCAGCAGCAGAGGGACTAGCGGGGTTGGAGAGACCCAGTACTTC

J gene: TRBJ2-4
D gene: .
V gene: TRBV7-8
clone size: many
CDR3 protein: CASSSNRDGPNIQYF
CDR3 DNA: TGTGCCAGCAGCTCCAACAGGGATGGGCCAAACATTCAGTACTTC

J gene: TRBJ1-1
D gene: .
V gene: TRBV6-5
clone size: many
CDR3 protein: CASSYSSSEAFF
CDR3 DNA: TGTGCCAGCAGTTACAGCTCCTCGGAGGCTTTCTTT

J gene: TRBJ1-2
D gene: .
V gene: TRBV27
clone size: few
CDR3 protein: CASSSLTDTNYGYTF
CDR3 DNA: TGTGCCAGCAGTTCCCTGACAGATACCAACTATGGCTACACCTTC

J gene: TRBJ1-5
D gene: .
V gene: TRBV28
clone size: many
CDR3 protein: CASSFRRARQPQHF
CDR3 DNA: TGTGCCAGCAGTTTTAGGAGGGCACGGCAGCCCCAGCATTTT

J gene: TRBJ1-2
D gene: TRBD1
V gene: TRBV6-4
clone size: many
CDR3 protein: CASSVSGQGSNYGYTF
CDR3 DNA: TGTGCCAGCAGTGTCTCGGGACAGGGGAGCAACTATGGCTACACCTTC

J gene: TRBJ2-5
D gene: .
V gene: TRBV12-3/TRBV12-4
clone size: .
CDR3 protein: CASSWTHQETQYF
CDR3 DNA: TGTGCCAGCAGTTGGACCCACCAAGAGACCCAGTACTTC

J gene: TRBJ1-5
D gene: .
V gene: TRBV28
clone size: many
CDR3 protein: CASSPLDVESPQHF
CDR3 DNA: TGTGCCAGCAGCCCTCTGGACGTTGAATCACCCCAGCATTTT

J gene: TRBJ2-5
D gene: .
V gene: TRBV9
clone size: many
CDR3 protein: CASSVGPGIETQYF
CDR3 DNA: TGTGCCAGCAGCGTAGGACCGGGGATCGAGACCCAGTACTTC

J gene: TRBJ2-5
D gene: .
V gene: TRBV27
clone size: .
CDR3 protein: CASTDLGGRETQYF
CDR3 DNA: TGTGCCAGCACCGACTTGGGGGGTCGAGAGACCCAGTACTTC

J gene: TRBJ1-1
D gene: .
V gene: TRBV19
clone size: many
CDR3 protein: CASTPSLALVGAFF
CDR3 DNA: TGTGCCAGTACCCCCTCGCTGGCCCTCGTCGGAGCTTTCTTT

J gene: TRBJ2-4
D gene: TRBD1
V gene: TRBV12-3/TRBV12-4
clone size: many
CDR3 protein: CASRGQGAANIQYF
CDR3 DNA: TGTGCCAGCAGGGGACAGGGGGCGGCAAACATTCAGTACTTC

J gene: TRBJ2-7
D gene: .
V gene: TRBV24-1
clone size: many
CDR3 protein: CATQGSAYEQYF
CDR3 DNA: TGTGCCACTCAAGGGTCGGCCTACGAGCAGTACTTC

J gene: TRBJ2-1
D gene: TRBD2
V gene: TRBV3-1
clone size: .
CDR3 protein: CASSQGRGGPYNEQFF
CDR3 DNA: TGTGCCAGCAGCCAAGGACGGGGGGGGCCCTACAATGAGCAGTTCTTC

J gene: TRBJ1-3
D gene: TRBD1
V gene: TRBV11-2
clone size: many
CDR3 protein: CASSPRGQVSGNTIYF
CDR3 DNA: TGTGCCAGCAGCCCCCGGGGACAGGTCTCTGGAAACACCATATATTTT

J gene: TRBJ2-2
D gene: TRBD2
V gene: TRBV5-1
clone size: few
CDR3 protein: CASSLAHGTRNTGELFF
CDR3 DNA: TGCGCCAGCAGCTTGGCCCACGGGACTAGGAACACCGGGGAGCTGTTTTTT

J gene: TRBJ1-1
D gene: .
V gene: TRBV11-2
clone size: many
CDR3 protein: CACSWGAGEAFF
CDR3 DNA: TGTGCCTGCAGCTGGGGGGCGGGGGAAGCTTTCTTT

J gene: TRBJ1-2
D gene: TRBD1
V gene: TRBV6-1
clone size: few
CDR3 protein: CASSESGTGGSYGYTF
CDR3 DNA: TGTGCCAGCAGTGAATCCGGGACAGGGGGTTCCTATGGCTACACCTTC

J gene: TRBJ2-7
D gene: .
V gene: TRBV3-1
clone size: few
CDR3 protein: CASSQDSMRANYEQYF
CDR3 DNA: TGTGCCAGCAGCCAAGATTCGATGCGGGCCAACTACGAGCAGTACTTC

J gene: TRBJ1-2
D gene: .
V gene: TRBV6-5
clone size: many
CDR3 protein: CASSYSRTESYGYTF
CDR3 DNA: TGTGCCAGCAGTTACTCGCGGACAGAGTCCTATGGCTACACCTTC

J gene: TRBJ2-5
D gene: TRBD2
V gene: TRBV6-1
clone size: many
CDR3 protein: CASIRGGVTYQETQYF
CDR3 DNA: TGTGCCAGCATACGGGGGGGGGTCACCTACCAAGAGACCCAGTACTTC

J gene: TRBJ2-7
D gene: .
V gene: TRBV5-1
clone size: .
CDR3 protein: CASRRQRDEQYF
CDR3 DNA: TGCGCCAGCAGAAGGCAGCGGGACGAGCAGTACTTC

J gene: TRBJ1-1
D gene: TRBD1
V gene: TRBV12-5
clone size: many
CDR3 protein: CASGSGQGGITEAFF
CDR3 DNA: TGTGCTAGTGGTTCCGGACAGGGGGGTATCACTGAAGCTTTCTTT

J gene: TRBJ1-5
D gene: .
V gene: TRBV6-5
clone size: many
CDR3 protein: CASSLRGPGQPQHF
CDR3 DNA: TGTGCCAGCAGCTTACGAGGACCCGGTCAGCCCCAGCATTTT

J gene: TRBJ1-1
D gene: TRBD1
V gene: TRBV12-3/TRBV12-4
clone size: few
CDR3 protein: CASSSDRGRRAFF
CDR3 DNA: TGTGCCAGCAGTTCGGACAGGGGGCGGCGGGCTTTCTTT

J gene: TRBJ1-1
D gene: TRBD1
V gene: TRBV12-5
clone size: .
CDR3 protein: CASAHAGGTEAFF
CDR3 DNA: TGTGCTAGTGCTCATGCAGGGGGCACTGAAGCTTTCTTT

J gene: TRBJ2-2
D gene: .
V gene: TRBV27
clone size: many
CDR3 protein: CASSSAVSVLNTGELFF
CDR3 DNA: TGTGCCAGCAGTTCAGCGGTGAGCGTACTGAACACCGGGGAGCTGTTTTTT

J gene: TRBJ2-2
D gene: TRBD2
V gene: TRBV27
clone size: .
CDR3 protein: CASTRLAGGLGGELFF
CDR3 DNA: TGTGCCAGCACCCGACTAGCGGGAGGTCTCGGCGGGGAGCTGTTTTTT

J gene: TRBJ2-4
D gene: TRBD2
V gene: TRBV5-1
clone size: .
CDR3 protein: CASSPLSGLAGLAKDIQYF
CDR3 DNA: TGCGCCAGCAGCCCCCTATCCGGACTAGCGGGGTTAGCCAAAGACATTCAGTACTTC

J gene: TRBJ1-2
D gene: TRBD1
V gene: TRBV25-1
clone size: many
CDR3 protein: CASSASGQGALLYGYTF
CDR3 DNA: TGTGCCAGCAGTGCTTCGGGACAGGGGGCCCTTCTCTATGGCTACACCTTC

J gene: TRBJ2-2
D gene: .
V gene: TRBV30
clone size: many
CDR3 protein: CAWSVGLHTGELFF
CDR3 DNA: TGTGCCTGGAGTGTGGGGCTTCACACCGGGGAGCTGTTTTTT

J gene: TRBJ2-4
D gene: TRBD1
V gene: TRBV5-1
clone size: many
CDR3 protein: CASSLTGVIQYF
CDR3 DNA: TGCGCCAGCAGCTTAACAGGGGTCATTCAGTACTTC

J gene: TRBJ2-7
D gene: .
V gene: TRBV6-1
clone size: many
CDR3 protein: CASSRLQGQSEQYF
CDR3 DNA: TGTGCCAGCAGTAGACTACAGGGCCAAAGCGAGCAGTACTTC

J gene: TRBJ2-6
D gene: .
V gene: TRBV5-1
clone size: many
CDR3 protein: CASSWDVDSGANVLTF
CDR3 DNA: TGCGCCAGCAGCTGGGACGTTGACTCTGGGGCCAACGTCCTGACTTTC

J gene: TRBJ2-2
D gene: .
V gene: TRBV7-3
clone size: many
CDR3 protein: CASSLVGGPDTGELFF
CDR3 DNA: TGTGCCAGCAGCTTAGTAGGTGGGCCAGACACCGGGGAGCTGTTTTTT

J gene: TRBJ2-5
D gene: .
V gene: TRBV6-1
clone size: .
CDR3 protein: CASSPRTAQETQYF
CDR3 DNA: TGTGCCAGCAGTCCACGGACAGCGCAAGAGACCCAGTACTTC

J gene: TRBJ2-5
D gene: .
V gene: TRBV30
clone size: .
CDR3 protein: CAWSFSWGQETQYF
CDR3 DNA: TGTGCCTGGAGTTTTTCATGGGGGCAAGAGACCCAGTACTTC

J gene: TRBJ2-5
D gene: .
V gene: TRBV28
clone size: many
CDR3 protein: CASSYDAAQYF
CDR3 DNA: TGTGCCAGCAGTTACGACGCCGCCCAGTACTTC

J gene: TRBJ2-5
D gene: .
V gene: TRBV11-2
clone size: many
CDR3 protein: CASRPAVWGPMIQETQYF
CDR3 DNA: TGTGCCAGCAGACCCGCGGTCTGGGGGCCCATGATTCAAGAGACCCAGTACTTC

J gene: TRBJ2-2
D gene: TRBD1
V gene: TRBV7-3
clone size: many
CDR3 protein: CASSPGQGTNTGELFF
CDR3 DNA: TGTGCCAGCAGCCCGGGACAGGGAACGAACACCGGGGAGCTGTTTTTT

J gene: TRBJ2-5
D gene: .
V gene: TRBV19
clone size: many
CDR3 protein: CASMAGGGTQYF
CDR3 DNA: TGTGCCAGTATGGCTGGGGGAGGGACCCAGTACTTC

J gene: TRBJ1-2
D gene: .
V gene: TRBV9
clone size: many
CDR3 protein: CASSKEGKGYGYTF
CDR3 DNA: TGTGCCAGCAGCAAAGAGGGAAAAGGCTATGGCTACACCTTC

J gene: TRBJ2-2
D gene: TRBD1
V gene: TRBV24-1
clone size: many
CDR3 protein: CATSGPTGGMDTGELFF
CDR3 DNA: TGTGCCACCAGTGGCCCCACAGGGGGCATGGACACCGGGGAGCTGTTTTTT

J gene: TRBJ2-7
D gene: .
V gene: TRBV29-1
clone size: many
CDR3 protein: CSVRLGGSYEQYF
CDR3 DNA: TGCAGCGTCCGCCTAGGGGGGTCCTACGAGCAGTACTTC

J gene: TRBJ2-7
D gene: .
V gene: TRBV13
clone size: many
CDR3 protein: CACLQGPEQHF
CDR3 DNA: TGTGCCTGCCTACAGGGACCAGAGCAGCACTTC

J gene: TRBJ1-1
D gene: .
V gene: TRBV19
clone size: many
CDR3 protein: CASSGQTESGLTFINTEAFF
CDR3 DNA: TGTGCCAGTAGTGGACAGACGGAGTCCGGTCTCACCTTTATCAACACTGAAGCTTTCTTT

J gene: TRBJ1-5
D gene: TRBD1
V gene: TRBV18
clone size: many
CDR3 protein: CASSPWTGPNQPQHF
CDR3 DNA: TGTGCCAGCTCACCATGGACAGGTCCCAATCAGCCCCAGCATTTT

J gene: TRBJ2-3
D gene: .
V gene: TRBV12-3/TRBV12-4
clone size: .
CDR3 protein: CASSRRSTDTQYF
CDR3 DNA: TGTGCCAGCAGTCGCCGTAGCACAGATACGCAGTATTTT

J gene: TRBJ1-1
D gene: .
V gene: TRBV12-3/TRBV12-4
clone size: many
CDR3 protein: CASKDSKTGRWTEAFF
CDR3 DNA: TGTGCCAGCAAGGACAGTAAAACGGGTCGATGGACTGAAGCTTTCTTT

J gene: TRBJ1-1
D gene: .
V gene: TRBV4-3
clone size: many
CDR3 protein: CASSQALYENTEAFF
CDR3 DNA: TGCGCCAGCAGCCAAGCCTTGTACGAGAACACTGAAGCTTTCTTT

J gene: TRBJ2-2
D gene: .
V gene: TRBV29-1
clone size: many
CDR3 protein: CSVEWVGHNTGELFF
CDR3 DNA: TGCAGCGTTGAGTGGGTGGGACATAACACCGGGGAGCTGTTTTTT

J gene: TRBJ2-2
D gene: .
V gene: TRBV5-5
clone size: .
CDR3 protein: CASSLAQGRNTGELFF
CDR3 DNA: TGTGCCAGCAGCTTGGCACAGGGAAGGAACACCGGGGAGCTGTTTTTT

J gene: TRBJ2-7
D gene: .
V gene: TRBV19
clone size: many
CDR3 protein: CASSISQQTISYEQYF
CDR3 DNA: TGTGCCAGTAGTATATCTCAACAGACGATCTCCTACGAGCAGTACTTC

J gene: TRBJ1-5
D gene: .
V gene: TRBV6-2/TRBV6-3
clone size: many
CDR3 protein: CASSYGSMPQHF
CDR3 DNA: TGTGCCAGCAGTTACGGGTCGATGCCCCAGCATTTT

J gene: TRBJ2-5
D gene: TRBD2
V gene: TRBV6-1
clone size: .
CDR3 protein: CASIAGLAGLGTQYF
CDR3 DNA: TGTGCCAGCATCGCGGGACTAGCGGGATTGGGGACCCAGTACTTC

J gene: TRBJ2-2
D gene: TRBD1
V gene: TRBV6-2/TRBV6-3
clone size: many
CDR3 protein: CASSWRSTGANTGELFF
CDR3 DNA: TGTGCCAGCAGCTGGCGGTCCACAGGGGCGAACACCGGGGAGCTGTTTTTT